A selection of T cell receptor beta chains follows, all from one sample in a study of T cell changes during pregnancy in multiple sclerosis. Assay used: immunoSEQ multiplex PCR; TCRdb lists only in-frame clones, some missing. The sample carries fewer than 65,000 clones, 90% recorded once. Here the sequenced sample was peripheral blood, taken in the first trimester of pregnancy. The source is a female donor in good health, enrolled as a control in a pregnancy study. Both conserved end residues are part of each CDR3. The D gene is left open where the match is weak. Size is omitted from some rows. Given values are once, few, many or a class for expanded clones.

j_call | v_call | clone_size | d_call | cdr3_nt | cdr3_aa
TRBJ1-3 | TRBV19 | . | . | TGTGCCAGTAGTATAGCGGCAGGCGTTTCTGGAAACACCATATATTTT | CASSIAAGVSGNTIYF
TRBJ1-1 | TRBV7-2 | once | . | TGTGCCAGCAGCAAGGACGGGGGGAACACTGAAGCTTTCTTT | CASSKDGGNTEAFF
TRBJ1-1 | TRBV19 | . | . | TGTGCCAGTACCGCTTCCGGTCTTGAAGCTTTCTTT | CASTASGLEAFF
TRBJ1-5 | TRBV6-9 | few | TRBD1 | TGTGCCAGCAGCCCCACCGACAGGGTTGGGAGTCAGCCCCAGCATTTT | CASSPTDRVGSQPQHF
TRBJ1-5 | TRBV6-4 | once | TRBD1 | TGTGCCAGCAGCCCCCAGGGGGGACAGCCCCAGCATTTT | CASSPQGGQPQHF
TRBJ2-3 | TRBV5-1 | . | TRBD2 | TGCGCCAGCAGCTTGACGGGGACTAGCGGGAGCACAGATACGCAGTATTTT | CASSLTGTSGSTDTQYF
TRBJ1-2 | TRBV19 | . | . | TGTGCCAGTAGTGCCGGGACACAAGGCTACACCTTC | CASSAGTQGYTF
TRBJ1-6 | TRBV4-2 | . | TRBD1 | TGTGCCAGCAGCCAAGAAGAGGACAGGAGCTCCTATAATTCACCCCTCCACTTT | CASSQEEDRSSYNSPLHF
TRBJ1-1 | TRBV18 | . | . | TGTGCCAGCTCATCATATTCCCTCGGAGGGACCCTGAACACTGAAGCTTTCTTT | CASSSYSLGGTLNTEAFF
TRBJ2-7 | TRBV6-1 | . | . | TGTGCCAGCAGCGGACAGTGGGGAGAATACGAGCAGTACTTC | CASSGQWGEYEQYF
TRBJ1-5 | TRBV28 | . | . | TGTGCCAGCCTTCTTCCGGGACAGCCCCAGCATTTT | CASLLPGQPQHF
TRBJ1-2 | TRBV7-9 | . | . | TGTGCCAGCACCCTATCGGGCCAGGGTAATGGCTACACCTTC | CASTLSGQGNGYTF
TRBJ1-5 | TRBV5-1 | once | TRBD1 | TGCGCCAGCAGCCACGGGACAGGTAGCAATCAGCCCCAGCATTTT | CASSHGTGSNQPQHF
TRBJ2-1 | TRBV6-6 | . | . | TGTGCCAGCAGTTACCCGACTCCCCGAGGGGAGGATGAGCAGTTCTTC | CASSYPTPRGEDEQFF
TRBJ1-1 | TRBV7-9 | . | . | TGTGCCAGCAGCTTCATCCCGGGACTCATGAACACTGAAGCTTTCTTT | CASSFIPGLMNTEAFF
TRBJ2-2 | TRBV30 | few | TRBD1 | TGTGCCTGGGATGACAGGGGGCGGAAAAACACCGGGGAGCTGTTTTTT | CAWDDRGRKNTGELFF
TRBJ1-3 | TRBV18 | once | TRBD1 | TGTGCCAGCTCATCTCCCGGGACAGGGAAAAACACCATATATTTT | CASSSPGTGKNTIYF
TRBJ2-5 | TRBV4-3 | few | TRBD1 | TGCGCCAGCAGCCAAGACAGGGGGACGCAAGAGACCCAGTACTTC | CASSQDRGTQETQYF
TRBJ1-1 | TRBV19 | once | . | TGTGCCAGTAGTATGGGGCGGATCATGAACACTGAAGCTTTCTTT | CASSMGRIMNTEAFF
TRBJ2-1 | TRBV7-3 | . | TRBD2 | TGTGCCAGCAGCTTTTCAGCGGGAGGGCCTTACAATGAGCAGTTCTTC | CASSFSAGGPYNEQFF
TRBJ2-2 | TRBV5-1 | . | . | TGCGCCAGCAGCTTGGTAGCGAACACCGGGGAGCTGTTTTTT | CASSLVANTGELFF
TRBJ2-5 | TRBV7-9 | . | . | TGTGCCAGCAGTTCAACGGAACAGGCTCAAGAGACCCAGTACTTC | CASSSTEQAQETQYF
TRBJ1-3 | TRBV5-1 | . | . | TGCGCCAGCAGCATAAAACATGGAAACACCATATATTTT | CASSIKHGNTIYF
TRBJ2-7 | TRBV6-7 | many | TRBD1 | TGTGCCAGCAGTTACTCCCGACAGGGGGCGCTTTGTAGGTCCTACGAGCAGTACTTC | CASSYSRQGALCRSYEQYF
TRBJ2-3 | TRBV6-1 | . | . | TGTGCCAGCAGTGCAAACCCAAAACTAGCAGCGCAGTATTTT | CASSANPKLAAQYF
TRBJ1-3 | TRBV5-5 | . | TRBD1 | TGTGCCAGCAGCAAAATACAGGGGGCTTCGGGAAACACCATATATTTT | CASSKIQGASGNTIYF
TRBJ1-5 | TRBV7-9 | . | . | TGTGCCAGCAGCTTAGAAGGCGGGAACCAGCCCCAGCATTTT | CASSLEGGNQPQHF
TRBJ2-6 | TRBV5-1 | . | . | TGCGCCAGCAGCTTGGTAAACCAAACACCTGGGGCCAACGTCCTGACTTTC | CASSLVNQTPGANVLTF
TRBJ2-1 | TRBV7-7 | . | TRBD2 | TGTGCTAGCAGCTTAGGTCTAGCGGGGAAGAATGAGCAGTTCTTC | CASSLGLAGKNEQFF
TRBJ2-4 | TRBV4-2 | . | TRBD2 | TGTGCCAGCAGCCAAACAACTAGCGGGGGGCCTACAGGGAACATTCAGTACTTC | CASSQTTSGGPTGNIQYF
TRBJ1-1 | TRBV27 | . | TRBD1 | TGTGCCAGCATTAACAGGGGAAGGAGCACTGAAGCTTTCTTT | CASINRGRSTEAFF
TRBJ2-5 | TRBV28 | . | . | TGTGCCAGCAGTGACAGGATGTACCAAGAGACCCAGTACTTC | CASSDRMYQETQYF
TRBJ2-5 | TRBV19 | . | . | TGTGCCAGTAGCGCGGAGAAGACCCAGTACTTC | CASSAEKTQYF
TRBJ1-2 | TRBV30 | . | TRBD1 | TGTGCCTGGGGACAGGGTACCCTTCCTAACTATGGCTACACCTTC | CAWGQGTLPNYGYTF
TRBJ1-3 | TRBV5-4 | . | . | TGTGCCAGCAGCTTGTACTCTGGAAACACCATATATTTT | CASSLYSGNTIYF
TRBJ2-7 | TRBV19 | . | TRBD1 | TGTGCCAGTAGTCCCGGGACAGCCACCCACGAGCAGTACTTC | CASSPGTATHEQYF
TRBJ1-5 | TRBV28 | . | TRBD1 | TGTGCCAGCAGACCCCAGGGGGTGAGCAATCAGCCCCAGCATTTT | CASRPQGVSNQPQHF
TRBJ2-1 | TRBV5-1 | . | TRBD2 | TGCGCCAGCAGGCCTCTAGCGGGAGGTGGAAATGAGCAGTTCTTC | CASRPLAGGGNEQFF
TRBJ2-7 | TRBV11-2 | once | . | TGTGCCAGCAGCCCTGGGGGCACCTACGAGCAGTACTTC | CASSPGGTYEQYF
TRBJ1-5 | TRBV5-6 | . | TRBD1 | TGTGCCAGCAGCTTGGCCGGACAGGGGGCGGGTCAGCCCCAGCATTTT | CASSLAGQGAGQPQHF
TRBJ1-5 | TRBV7-2 | . | . | TGTGCCAGCAGCCCCCAAGAGGGAAATCAGCCCCAGCATTTT | CASSPQEGNQPQHF
TRBJ1-1 | TRBV28 | . | TRBD1 | TGTGCCAGCAGGACCGCCCCCGGGACAGGGTTTAGGAACACTGAAGCTTTCTTT | CASRTAPGTGFRNTEAFF
TRBJ1-3 | TRBV10-3 | . | . | TGTGCCATCAGTGAGCTTAACACCATATATTTT | CAISELNTIYF
TRBJ1-1 | TRBV9 | . | . | TGTGCCAGCAGCCCTACCCAGGGCAACACTGAAGCTTTCTTT | CASSPTQGNTEAFF
TRBJ1-2 | TRBV20-1 | once | . | TGCAGTGCCCCCAGGGACAAGGGCTACACCTTC | CSAPRDKGYTF
TRBJ1-1 | TRBV7-9 | . | . | TGTGCCAGCAGCCCCGCCCCTTCGAGGGCGGGTAGCACTGAAGCTTTCTTT | CASSPAPSRAGSTEAFF
TRBJ2-1 | TRBV5-1 | . | . | TGCGCCAGCAGCCCTAAGAGCCCGGGAGCCGGCAATGAGCAGTTCTTC | CASSPKSPGAGNEQFF
TRBJ1-5 | TRBV7-9 | . | TRBD1 | TGTGCCAGCAGCTTAGGGGGGACAGGGGGCTCTCAGCCCCAGCATTTT | CASSLGGTGGSQPQHF
TRBJ1-6 | TRBV27 | . | . | TGTGCCAGCAGTTTGGGGAGTTCACCCCTCCACTTT | CASSLGSSPLHF
TRBJ1-1 | TRBV10-3 | . | . | TGTGCCATCAGCCGGACAGTAGTGAACACTGAAGCTTTCTTT | CAISRTVVNTEAFF
TRBJ2-3 | TRBV4-3 | . | TRBD1 | TGCGCCAGCAGCCAAAGCGCCTTTGGACAGGGTTTCACAGATACGCAGTATTTT | CASSQSAFGQGFTDTQYF
TRBJ1-2 | TRBV5-4 | . | . | TGTGCCAGCAGCTTGGAAAGAGCTAACTATGGCTACACCTTC | CASSLERANYGYTF
TRBJ2-7 | TRBV5-4 | . | . | TGTGCCAGCAGCTTGGAGGGCGGGTTAAACTACGAGCAGTACTTC | CASSLEGGLNYEQYF